This T cell receptor beta chain was recorded in a study of T-cell reconstitution after alpha-beta-depleted transplantation in children. This clonotype was counted ten times or more. The CDR3 runs to 14 residues. Germline V CDR1 and CDR2: DFQATT, SNEGSKA (reference sequence). Trimming shortened V by 0 bases and J by 4 bases, and 12 bases separated the two germline ends. Unique molecular identifiers tagged the TCRbeta library. TCRdb re-called the PCR reads with MiXCR, one entry per CDR3 protein. The sample comprises approximately 240,000 distinct CDR3 sequences, 9.7% of which are singletons, and about 4.9% rests with the top ten.

The sequence derives from a human donor who donated a stem cell graft to a child with SCID. The rearrangement uses TRBV20-1 and TRBJ1-1; D uncertain. The sequenced sample was PBMCs from the stem cell graft donor, obtained from the stem cell graft. The CDR3 DNA sequence: TGCAGTGCTAGAGATGCCAGCTCAAGCACTGAAGCTTTCTTT. Its protein is CSARDASSSTEAFF.